This TCR beta chain was identified during a study of T cells in Graves' hyperthyroidism and ophthalmopathy. The study's findings and limits: With a median lead of 6.5 months before onset, the model predicted ophthalmopathy.

Patients with uncontrolled infections, other autoimmune diseases, pregnancy or lactation were excluded. Amplified TCR beta CDR3 regions came from RNA transcripts. The primer set for the first-round RT-PCR of the TCR CDR3 was HTBI. TCRdb analysed the multiplex PCR reads with MiXCR anew, one entry per CDR3 protein. The sample yields approximately 700,000 distinct CDR3 sequences, over 15% seen once. Worth noting for this clonotype: No antigen is known for it.

This CDR3 is built from 16 residues. Per the germline V gene, CDR1 is LNHDA and CDR2 is SQIVND (reference sequence). The V and J ends lost 4 bases and 3 bases respectively, with 18 bases between them. Sequenced material: blood. The clonotype comes from a man younger than 35 with Graves' hyperthyroidism. This chain links TRBV19 with TRBJ1-2; D is possibly TRBD1 (5 bases). The CDR3 region has the DNA TGTGCCAGTAGTACGGGACCGGCAGGCGCGGACTATGGCTACACCTTC. Translating it yields CASSTGPAGADYGYTF.